The entry below describes one T cell receptor beta chain. The data stem from a study of cytomegalovirus exposure and HLA in healthy donors. Using immunoSEQ multiplex PCR, the repertoire was profiled, and TCRdb retains in-frame clones only, with some absent. Here the sample spans some 210,000 clones, 75% to 90% being singletons. In germline, CDR1 is MGHRA, CDR2 YSYEKL. With V trimmed by 1 base and J by 3 bases, 9 bases remained unmatched. This CDR3 has 16 residues. This chain joins TRBV4-1 and TRBJ2-7; 7 nucleotides align to TRBD2. Source material: PBMCs. This clonotype originated in a woman between 18 and 29 years old in good health and CMV-seronegative. The CDR3 protein is CASSQGSGNSFYEQYF. The CDR3, as DNA: TGCGCCAGCAGCCAAGGCAGCGGGAATAGCTTCTACGAGCAGTACTTC.